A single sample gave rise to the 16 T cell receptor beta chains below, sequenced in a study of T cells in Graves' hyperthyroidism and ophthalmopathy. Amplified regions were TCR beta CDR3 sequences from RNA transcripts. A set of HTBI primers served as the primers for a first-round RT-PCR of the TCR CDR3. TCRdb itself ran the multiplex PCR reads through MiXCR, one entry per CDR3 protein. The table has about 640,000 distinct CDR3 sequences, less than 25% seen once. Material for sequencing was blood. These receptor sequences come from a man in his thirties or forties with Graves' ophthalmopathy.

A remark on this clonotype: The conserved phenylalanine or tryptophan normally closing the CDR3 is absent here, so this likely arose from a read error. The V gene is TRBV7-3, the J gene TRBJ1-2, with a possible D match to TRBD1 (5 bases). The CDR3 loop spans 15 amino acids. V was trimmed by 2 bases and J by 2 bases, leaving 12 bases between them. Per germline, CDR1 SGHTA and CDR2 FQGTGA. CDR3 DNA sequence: TGTGCCAGCAGCTTAGGGAGGGGAGACAACTATGGCTACACCTTA. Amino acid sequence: CASSLGRGDNYGYTL.

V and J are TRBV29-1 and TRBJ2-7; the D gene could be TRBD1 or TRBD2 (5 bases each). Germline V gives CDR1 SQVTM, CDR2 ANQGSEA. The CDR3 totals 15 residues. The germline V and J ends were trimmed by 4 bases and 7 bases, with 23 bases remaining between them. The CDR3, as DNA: TGCAGCGTTGCCCCCGGGACCAGCTCTAAGGGGGAGCAGTACTTC. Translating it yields CSVAPGTSSKGEQYF.

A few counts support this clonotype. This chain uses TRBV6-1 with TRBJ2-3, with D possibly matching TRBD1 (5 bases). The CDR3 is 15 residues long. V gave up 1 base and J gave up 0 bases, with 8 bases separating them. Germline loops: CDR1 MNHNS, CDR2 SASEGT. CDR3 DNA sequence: TGTGCCAGCAGTGAAGACGCAGGGAGCACAGATACGCAGTATTTT. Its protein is CASSEDAGSTDTQYF.

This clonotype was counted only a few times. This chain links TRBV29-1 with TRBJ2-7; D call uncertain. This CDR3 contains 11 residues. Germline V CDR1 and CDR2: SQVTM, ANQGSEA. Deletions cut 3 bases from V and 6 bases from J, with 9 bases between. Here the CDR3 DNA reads TGCAGCGTTGATACCTCAGGCGAGCAGTACTTC. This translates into CSVDTSGEQYF.

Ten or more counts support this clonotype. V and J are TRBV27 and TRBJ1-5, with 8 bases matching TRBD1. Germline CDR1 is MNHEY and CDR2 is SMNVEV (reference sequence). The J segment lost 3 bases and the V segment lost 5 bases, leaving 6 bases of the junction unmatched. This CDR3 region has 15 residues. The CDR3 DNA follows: TGTGCCAGCAGTAAAAGACAGGGGACCAATCAGCCCCAGCATTTT. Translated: CASSKRQGTNQPQHF.

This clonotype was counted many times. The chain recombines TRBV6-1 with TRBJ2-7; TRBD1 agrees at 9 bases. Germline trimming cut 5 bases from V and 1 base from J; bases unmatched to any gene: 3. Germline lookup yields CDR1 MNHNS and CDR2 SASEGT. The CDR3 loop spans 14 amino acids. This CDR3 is CASSRTGESYEQYF. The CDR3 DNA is TGTGCCAGCAGTCGGACAGGGGAATCCTACGAGCAGTACTTC.

The CDR3 reads CASSLDRESSYNSPLHF. The CDR3 region has the DNA TGTGCCAGCAGCTTAGACAGGGAGAGCTCCTATAATTCACCCCTCCACTTT. The chain links TRBV7-9 to TRBJ1-6, with D possibly TRBD1 on 6 matching bases. CDR1 and CDR2 (germline): SEHNR, FQNEAQ (reference sequence). V was cut by 1 base and J by 0 bases, with 10 bases left in between. The CDR3 is made up of 17 amino acids.

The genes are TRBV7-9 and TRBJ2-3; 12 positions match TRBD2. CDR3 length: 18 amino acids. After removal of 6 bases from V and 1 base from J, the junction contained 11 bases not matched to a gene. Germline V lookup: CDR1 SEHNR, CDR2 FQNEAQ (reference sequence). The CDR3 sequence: CASSSGTSGPGGTDTQYF. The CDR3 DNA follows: TGTGCCAGCAGTTCCGGGACTAGCGGGCCCGGGGGCACAGATACGCAGTATTTT.

The CDR3 sequence is CASSFGTSPYEQYF. The DNA of the CDR3 is TGTGCCAGCAGCTTCGGGACTAGTCCCTACGAGCAGTACTTC. J is TRBJ2-7 and V is TRBV7-2; 8 nucleotides match TRBD2. The CDR3 has 14 residues. The V segment lost 3 bases and the J segment 2 bases; nucleotides outside the gene matches: 3. Germline V gene lookup returns CDR1 SGHTA and CDR2 FQGNSA.

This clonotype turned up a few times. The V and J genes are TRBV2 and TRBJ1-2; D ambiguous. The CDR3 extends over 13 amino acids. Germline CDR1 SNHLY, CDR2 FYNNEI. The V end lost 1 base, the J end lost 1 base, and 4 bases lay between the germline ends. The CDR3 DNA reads TGTGCCAGCAGTGAAGGAAATAACTATGGCTACACCTTC. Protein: CASSEGNNYGYTF.

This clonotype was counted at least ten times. The CDR3 here is CASRQGTGFEQYF. The CDR3 coding sequence is TGTGCCAGCAGACAAGGGACAGGGTTCGAGCAGTACTTC. The chain has TRBV7-9 and TRBJ2-7; 9 nucleotides align to TRBD1. In germline, CDR1 is SEHNR, CDR2 FQNEAQ (reference sequence). Losses at the gene ends were 6 bases for V and 6 bases for J; bases not matched to a gene: 6. This CDR3 has 13 residues.

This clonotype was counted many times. The CDR3 coding sequence is TGTGCCAGCAGTACGTGGGACACCGGGGAGCTGTTTTTT. It is translated as CASSTWDTGELFF. The chain is built from TRBV6-1 and TRBJ2-2; D is unclear. Germline loops: CDR1 MNHNS, CDR2 SASEGT. V lost 5 bases and J 3 bases, leaving 7 bases between the germline ends. CDR3 length: 13 amino acids.

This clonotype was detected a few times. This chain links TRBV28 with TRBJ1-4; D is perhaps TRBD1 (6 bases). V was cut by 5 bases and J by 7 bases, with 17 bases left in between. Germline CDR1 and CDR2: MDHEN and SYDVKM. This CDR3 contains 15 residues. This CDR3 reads CASSDTGSKAEKLFF. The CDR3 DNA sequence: TGTGCCAGCAGTGATACAGGGTCTAAGGCTGAAAAACTGTTTTTT.

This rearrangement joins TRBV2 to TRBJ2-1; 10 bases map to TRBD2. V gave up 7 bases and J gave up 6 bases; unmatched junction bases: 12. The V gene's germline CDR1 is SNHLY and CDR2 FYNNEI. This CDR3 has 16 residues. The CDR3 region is CASNALLGLALNEQFF. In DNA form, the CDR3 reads TGTGCCAGCAATGCCCTCCTGGGACTAGCGCTCAATGAGCAGTTCTTC. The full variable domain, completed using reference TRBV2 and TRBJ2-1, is EPEVTQTPSHQVTQMGQEVILRCVPISNHLYFYWYRQILGQKVEFLVSFYNNEISEKSEIFDDQFSVERPDGSNFTLKIRSTKLEDSAMYFCASNALLGLALNEQFFGPGTRLTVL.

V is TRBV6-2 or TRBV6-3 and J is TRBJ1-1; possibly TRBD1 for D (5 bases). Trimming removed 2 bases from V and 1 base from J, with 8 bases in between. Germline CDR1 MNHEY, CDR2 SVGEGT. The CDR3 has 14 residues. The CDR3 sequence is CASSYLTANTEAFF. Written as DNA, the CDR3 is TGTGCCAGCAGTTACCTGACAGCGAACACTGAAGCTTTCTTT.

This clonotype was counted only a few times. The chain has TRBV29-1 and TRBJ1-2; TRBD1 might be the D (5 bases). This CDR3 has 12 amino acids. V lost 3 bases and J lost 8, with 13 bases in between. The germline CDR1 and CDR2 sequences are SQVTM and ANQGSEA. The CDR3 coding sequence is TGCAGCGTTGAGACCAGGGTGGGAGGCTACACCTTC. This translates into CSVETRVGGYTF.